What follows are 25 T cell receptor beta chains derived from one specimen sequenced in a study of T-cell memory formation after mild COVID-19. One entry per CDR3 protein, called by TCRdb with MiXCR from the 5' RACE reads. The data contain more than 400,000 distinct CDR3 sequences, about 20% of them seen just once; the ten biggest clones take up 10% to 15%. What was sequenced was PBMCs or a T cell subset sorted from them (not recorded which). The receptors originated from an adult woman who had mild COVID-19 (a few samples of this study predate the infection). Cell type and time point are not known.

The genes are TRBV4-1 and TRBJ2-5, with D possibly TRBD2 on 7 matching bases. The germline CDR1 and CDR2 sequences are MGHRA and YSYEKL. CDR3 length: 16 amino acids. The V and J ends lost 0 bases and 5 bases respectively, with 16 bases between them. CDR3 nucleotide sequence: TGCGCCAGCAGCCAAGAACCGGGGGGCTGGGGGGAGACCCAGTACTTC. Its protein is CASSQEPGGWGETQYF.

This clonotype occurred a few times. CDR3 region: CASSLGLEQGELFF. CDR3 DNA sequence: TGTGCCAGCAGCTTAGGTCTGGAGCAAGGGGAGCTGTTTTTT. J is TRBJ2-2 and V is TRBV7-8, with D unclear. Trimming stripped 1 base from V and 8 bases from J, with 11 bases between. The CDR3 is made up of 14 amino acids. Germline V gene data show CDR1 as SGHVS and CDR2 as FQNEAQ.

The table lists this clonotype with a few counts. The chain is built from TRBV4-1 and TRBJ2-3; 16 bases are a match to TRBD2. CDR3 length: 21 residues. Trimming took 4 bases from V and 0 from J; bases not matched to a gene: 13. Per the germline V gene, CDR1 is MGHRA and CDR2 is YSYEKL. CDR3 nucleotides: TGCGCCAGCAGCCGCCTCGGGACTAGCGGGGGGGCTATCGGGAGCACAGATACGCAGTATTTT. It translates to CASSRLGTSGGAIGSTDTQYF.

The rearrangement links TRBV13 to TRBJ2-3; 8 nucleotides match TRBD2. Germline V CDR1 and CDR2: PRHDT, FYEKMQ (reference sequence). The V and J ends lost 4 bases and 1 base, in that order; junction bases with no gene match: 7. The CDR3 contains 16 residues. The CDR3 DNA reads TGTGCCAGCAGCTCACTAGCGGCCCCTGGCACAGATACGCAGTATTTT. Translated: CASSSLAAPGTDTQYF.

As for this clonotype: This may be a read error: a much more frequent sequence differs by one nucleotide. The genes are TRBV10-3 and TRBJ2-7, with unresolved D. CDR1 and CDR2 from the germline V gene are ENHRY and SYGVKD. This CDR3 region has 12 residues. V was clipped by 1 base and J by 3 bases, with 4 bases between them. The CDR3 is CAISEWNYEQYF. The CDR3 nucleotides are TGTGCCATCAGTGAGTGGAACTACGAGCAGTACTTC.

CDR3 loop: CAISETSVYEQYF. CDR3 in DNA: TGTGCCATCAGTGAGACATCGGTCTACGAGCAGTACTTC. The chain is built from TRBV10-3 and TRBJ2-7, with no clear D. There are 13 residues in the CDR3. Germline values: CDR1 ENHRY, CDR2 SYGVKD. V lost 2 bases to trimming and J lost 3 bases, with 8 bases between them.

This clonotype occurred a few times. The chain joins TRBV29-1 to TRBJ1-5; D unclear. CDR1 SQVTM and CDR2 ANQGSEA come from the germline V gene. V was trimmed by 6 bases and J by 3 bases, leaving 12 bases between them. The CDR3 loop spans 13 amino acids. CDR3 in amino acids: CSVAEGYNQPQHF. CDR3 nucleotides: TGCAGCGTGGCGGAGGGTTACAATCAGCCCCAGCATTTT.

The sample holds a few counts of this clonotype. This chain links TRBV5-1 with TRBJ1-1, with D possibly TRBD1 on 6 matching bases. The V and J ends lost 3 bases and 2 bases respectively, with 11 bases between them. This CDR3 has 14 amino acids. The V gene's germline CDR1 is SGHRS and CDR2 YFSETQ. CDR3 coding DNA: TGCGCCAGCAGCTACGAGACAGGAAACACTGAAGCTTTCTTT. The encoded protein is CASSYETGNTEAFF.

This clonotype has only a few counts. V usage is TRBV7-2 and J usage is TRBJ1-1; TRBD1 matches at 7 bases. CDR1 SGHTA and CDR2 FQGNSA come from the germline V gene. The junction had 6 bases not matched to a gene; V was cut back by 3 bases and J by 5 bases. The CDR3 sequence is 14 residues long. The chain's CDR3 is CASSFNRGGTEAFF. CDR3 bases: TGTGCCAGCAGCTTCAACAGGGGTGGGACTGAAGCTTTCTTT.

The genes are TRBV5-1 and TRBJ2-2, with no clear D. The germline gives CDR1 SGHRS, CDR2 YFSETQ. This CDR3 has 13 amino acids. The V and J ends lost 7 bases and 0 bases respectively, with 7 bases between them. This chain's CDR3 is CASGIANTGELFF. DNA of the CDR3: TGCGCCAGCGGGATCGCGAACACCGGGGAGCTGTTTTTT. The entire variable domain, with the rest obtained from reference TRBV5-1 and TRBJ2-2, is as follows: KAGVTQTPRYLIKTRGQQVTLSCSPISGHRSVSWYQQTPGQGLQFLFEYFSETQRNKGNFPGRFSGRQFSNSRSEMNVSTLELGDSALYLCASGIANTGELFFGEGSRLTVL.

The rearrangement links TRBV11-1 to TRBJ1-1; tentatively, D is TRBD1 (5 bases). Trimming took 5 bases from V and 3 from J, leaving 25 bases between them. Germline V gene lookup returns CDR1 SGHAT and CDR2 FQDESV (reference sequence). The CDR3 sequence is 18 residues long. The CDR3 is CASSPIWGERDRHTEAFF. As DNA, the CDR3 is TGTGCCAGCAGCCCCATTTGGGGGGAGCGGGACCGGCACACTGAAGCTTTCTTT.

The rearrangement links TRBV9 to TRBJ2-2; 7 bases fit TRBD1. The J segment lost 0 bases and the V segment lost 4 bases, leaving 6 bases of the junction unmatched. The CDR3 totals 16 residues. Germline-derived CDR1 and CDR2 are SGDLS and YYNGEE. The CDR3 DNA follows: TGTGCCAGCAGCTCGAGGGACAGTGCGAACACCGGGGAGCTGTTTTTT. Its translation: CASSSRDSANTGELFF.

This clonotype was picked up many times. V and J are TRBV10-3 and TRBJ1-2; D is unresolved. Trimming left V 3 bases short and J 6 bases short, with 14 bases between. The CDR3 totals 14 residues. Germline assignment: CDR1 ENHRY and CDR2 SYGVKD. The CDR3 sequence: CAISDLRVVDGYTF. The CDR3 DNA reads TGTGCCATCAGTGATTTGAGGGTGGTGGATGGCTACACCTTC.

The chain uses TRBV20-1 and TRBJ2-3; 9 positions agree with TRBD2. V dropped 0 bases and J dropped 5; count of bases not matched to a gene: 6. The germline V gene has CDR1 DFQATT and CDR2 SNEGSKA (reference sequence). This CDR3 is 15 amino acids long. This CDR3 reads CSARDLASGKDTQYF. CDR3 in DNA: TGCAGTGCTAGAGATTTAGCTAGCGGGAAAGATACGCAGTATTTT.

The J gene is TRBJ1-6, the V gene TRBV7-2; TRBD1 agrees at 8 bases. Germline V lookup: CDR1 SGHTA, CDR2 FQGNSA. The CDR3 length is 17 residues. Trimming at V came to 3 bases and at J to 6 bases, leaving 10 bases not matched to a gene. The chain's CDR3 is CASSLGRGTGSNSPLHF. DNA of the CDR3: TGTGCCAGCAGCTTGGGGAGAGGGACAGGTTCTAATTCACCCCTCCACTTT.

CDR3 coding DNA: TGTGCCAGCAGTTACCAACAGGGTCATGGCTACACCTTC. This encodes CASSYQQGHGYTF. The chain carries TRBV6-5 and TRBJ1-2; TRBD1 is a possible D gene (6 bases). V lost 2 bases and J lost 6, with 10 bases in between. The CDR3 is 13 residues long. CDR1 and CDR2 (germline): MNHEY, SVGAGI.

This clonotype was found a few times. This chain joins TRBV20-1 and TRBJ1-2; D gene unclear. Trimming removed 4 bases at V and 2 bases at J, with 14 bases between. Germline assignment: CDR1 DFQATT and CDR2 SNEGSKA (reference sequence). The CDR3 length is 14 residues. The CDR3 loop is CSAIANALNYGYTF. CDR3 nucleotides: TGCAGTGCTATCGCCAACGCCCTGAACTATGGCTACACCTTC.

The chain couples TRBV5-1 to TRBJ1-4, with a tentative D call TRBD1 (6 bases). Trimming removed 2 bases from V and 10 bases from J, with 15 bases in between. This CDR3 has 14 residues. Per the germline V gene, CDR1 is SGHRS and CDR2 is YFSETQ. The CDR3: CASSLTSRGGKLFF. DNA for the CDR3: TGCGCCAGCAGCTTAACATCACGAGGGGGAAAACTGTTTTTT.

This clonotype was picked up a small number of times. The chain joins TRBV24-1 to TRBJ1-4; D gene uncertain. The CDR3 length is 12 residues. CDR1 and CDR2 from the germline V gene are KGHDR and SFDVKD. Trimming shortened V by 3 bases and J by 8 bases, and 6 bases separated the two germline ends. CDR3 DNA sequence: TGTGCCACCAGTGATGTAGGGGAAAAACTGTTTTTT. Protein sequence: CATSDVGEKLFF.

The rearrangement uses TRBV12-3 or TRBV12-4 and TRBJ1-4; TRBD1 aligns across 8 bases. V was pared by 3 bases and J by 8 bases, with 11 bases of the junction left unmatched. This CDR3 has 16 amino acids. CDR3 DNA sequence: TGTGCCAGCAGTTTTTCTCCAGGGGGCGGCGTAGAAAAACTGTTTTTT. Protein sequence: CASSFSPGGGVEKLFF.

CDR3 nucleotides: TGCAGCGTTGAAGAACAGGGTCCCCCTTGGAATGAGCAGTTCTTC. Residues: CSVEEQGPPWNEQFF. V usage is TRBV29-1 and J usage is TRBJ2-1, with D maybe TRBD1 (6 bases). The V and J ends lost 0 bases and 7 bases respectively, with 16 bases between them. This CDR3 contains 15 residues. The germline CDR1 and CDR2 sequences are SQVTM and ANQGSEA.

The CDR3, as DNA: TGTGCCAGCAGCTTGGACGGGGGGCTTCTCCTAGCCAAAAACATTCAGTACTTC. Its translation: CASSLDGGLLLAKNIQYF. V and J are TRBV5-5 and TRBJ2-4, with D possibly TRBD2 on 7 matching bases. Germline values: CDR1 SGHKS, CDR2 YYEKEE (reference sequence). CDR3 size: 18 residues. Trimming took 0 bases from V and 0 from J, leaving 16 bases between them.

The J gene is TRBJ2-5, the V gene TRBV20-1; D call uncertain. The CDR3 loop spans 14 amino acids. The V and J ends lost 0 bases and 4 bases respectively, with 12 bases between them. CDR1 and CDR2 (germline): DFQATT, SNEGSKA (reference sequence). The chain's CDR3 is CSARDHDSRETQYF. In nucleotides, the CDR3 is TGCAGTGCTAGAGATCATGATAGTAGAGAGACCCAGTACTTC.

This clonotype was counted between two and nine times. The chain carries TRBV7-9 and TRBJ2-2; 9 positions match TRBD1. The CDR3 contains 19 residues. The trim removed 5 bases at V and 1 base at J, leaving 14 bases unmatched. Germline-derived CDR1 and CDR2 are SEHNR and FQNEAQ (reference sequence). The CDR3 region has the DNA TGTGCCAGCAGCCTCCCACCGGGACAGGGTTTTCAGAACACCGGGGAGCTGTTTTTT. This sequence encodes CASSLPPGQGFQNTGELFF.

The chain has TRBV7-2 and TRBJ1-5, with D unresolved. V lost 1 base and J lost 3, with 7 bases in between. Germline CDR1 is SGHTA and CDR2 is FQGNSA. There are 14 residues in the CDR3. CDR3 region: CASSLGANNQPQHF. The CDR3 DNA is TGTGCCAGCAGCTTAGGGGCGAACAATCAGCCCCAGCATTTT.